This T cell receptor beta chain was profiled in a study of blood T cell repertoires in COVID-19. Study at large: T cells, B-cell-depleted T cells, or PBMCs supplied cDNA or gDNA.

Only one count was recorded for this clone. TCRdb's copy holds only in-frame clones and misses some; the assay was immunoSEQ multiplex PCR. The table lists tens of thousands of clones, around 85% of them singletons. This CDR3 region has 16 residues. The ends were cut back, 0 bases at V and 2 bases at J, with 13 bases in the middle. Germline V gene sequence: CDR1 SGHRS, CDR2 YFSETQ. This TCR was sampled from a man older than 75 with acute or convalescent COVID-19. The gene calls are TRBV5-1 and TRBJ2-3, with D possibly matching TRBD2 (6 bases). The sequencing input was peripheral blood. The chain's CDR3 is CASSLATGADTDTQYF. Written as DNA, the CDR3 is TGCGCCAGCAGCTTGGCCACGGGAGCGGACACAGATACGCAGTATTTT.